This T cell receptor (beta chain) was captured by sequencing in a study of radiotherapy plus CTLA-4 blockade in lung cancer. Findings of the study overall: Once radiotherapy plus ipilimumab had been given, TCR clones derived from tumor expanded in blood. Per reports, early blood T cell clone dynamics, plus interferon-beta, forecast response most strongly.

Trimming took 7 bases from V and 7 from J, leaving 16 bases between them. The CDR3 loop spans 13 amino acids. From germline, CDR1 is MNHNS and CDR2 SASEGT. Remarks on this clone: Antigen: not known.

Using immunoSEQ multiplex PCR, the repertoire was profiled, and TCRdb retains in-frame clones only, with some absent. The table includes some 78,000 clones, roughly 86% detected once. Each patient with chemo-refractory metastatic non-small-cell lung cancer was treated with focal radiation plus CTLA-4 blockade using ipilimumab. Here the sequenced sample was peripheral blood, taken from a patient treated with radiotherapy plus ipilimumab. The chain joins TRBV6-1 to TRBJ1-2; D remains ambiguous. This TCR was recovered from a human donor with non-small cell lung cancer who had stable disease on radiotherapy plus ipilimumab. The CDR3 loop is CASTVKLGGGYTF. The CDR3 bases are TGTGCCAGCACCGTTAAATTGGGAGGTGGCTACACCTTC.